The clone carrying this T cell receptor (beta chain) was recorded many times. Antigen specificity is unknown. Looked up from germline, CDR1 is KGHSH and CDR2 is LQKENI. CDR3 length: 16 residues. V lost 3 bases and J 2 bases, leaving 16 bases between the germline ends. The cohort comprised individuals with locally advanced or metastatic urothelial carcinoma. Profiled with immunoSEQ multiplex PCR; TCRdb holds only in-frame clones, not every one. This sample carries 55,000 to 70,000 clones, over 70% of them seen once, and the ten largest clones take around 4.6%. This specimen belongs to a study of PD-L1 blockade in urothelial cancer. Overall study context: Blood was evaluated 3 weeks (second dose) and 6 weeks after therapy began. The study, taken as a whole, reports: Pretreatment TCR clonality in blood, when below the median, was predictive of better survival.

The receptor comes from a man aged 65 to 85 with urothelial cancer. The V gene is TRBV18, the J gene TRBJ1-2, with D perhaps matching TRBD1 (6 bases). Sequences were derived from PBMCs, sampled around atezolizumab (anti-PD-L1) treatment. The CDR3 region has the DNA TGTGCCAGCTCACCCACCACTAGGGGGAACAACTATGGCTACACCTTC. This codes for CASSPTTRGNNYGYTF.